This T cell receptor beta chain was profiled in a study of control samples from healthy donors and cancer patients. This clone was seen a few times. The CDR3 length is 13 residues. Germline V gives CDR1 MNHEY, CDR2 SMNVEV (reference sequence). J gave up 5 bases and V 6 bases, and 6 bases lay outside the gene matches. Some clones are missing from TCRdb's copy, which holds only in-frame ones; the method was immunoSEQ multiplex PCR. The table lists tens of thousands of clones, roughly four fifths of them singletons. The receptor was isolated from a man in his 60s with colorectal cancer. This chain joins TRBV27 and TRBJ2-7, with 8 bases matching TRBD1. The sequencing sample was made of PBMCs. In nucleotides, the CDR3 is TGTGCCAGCAGGTCGACAGGGGTCCACGAGCAGTACTTC. Protein: CASRSTGVHEQYF.